Listed here are 29 T cell receptor beta chains from one sample, sequenced in a study of blood T cell repertoires in COVID-19. The table came from immunoSEQ multiplex PCR; TCRdb's copy has only in-frame clones and leaves some out. Among some 120,000 clones listed, 75% to 90% were seen once. The specimen sequenced was peripheral blood. The origin of the receptors is a woman older than 75 with COVID-19, enrolled during active disease.

This clone was counted once. V and J are TRBV19 and TRBJ2-2; 7 nucleotides agree with TRBD1. CDR3 length: 13 residues. The germline gives CDR1 LNHDA, CDR2 SQIVND (reference sequence). With 5 bases clipped from V and 7 bases from J, the junction kept 4 bases outside the gene matches. The CDR3 region is CASSYRGNGELFF. CDR3 DNA: TGTGCCAGTAGTTACAGGGGAAACGGGGAGCTGTTTTTT. The full variable domain, rest sourced from reference TRBV19 and TRBJ2-2, is DGGITQSPKYLFRKEGQNVTLSCEQNLNHDAMYWYRQDPGQGLRLIYYSQIVNDFQKGDIAEGYSVSREKKESFPLTVTSAQKNPTAFYLCASSYRGNGELFFGEGSRLTVL.

The gene calls are TRBV29-1 and TRBJ2-1; 14 nucleotides match TRBD2. Germline CDR1 SQVTM, CDR2 ANQGSEA. V lost 4 bases, J lost 14 bases, and 4 bases stayed unmatched. The CDR3 has 12 residues. Written as DNA, the CDR3 is TGCAGCGTTGGACTAGCGGGAGGGCCGGAGTTCTTC. Protein: CSVGLAGGPEFF.

The chain joins TRBV19 to TRBJ2-1; 10 bases line up with TRBD1. Trimming at V came to 7 bases and at J to 8 bases, leaving 8 bases not matched to a gene. The CDR3 is 14 amino acids. Germline V gene data show CDR1 as LNHDA and CDR2 as SQIVND (reference sequence). The CDR3 loop reads CASKRDRGRDEQFF. The CDR3 DNA follows: TGTGCCAGTAAACGGGACAGGGGTCGAGATGAGCAGTTCTTC.

The chain uses TRBV9 and TRBJ2-2; 11 bases agree with TRBD2. Germline V gene data show CDR1 as SGDLS and CDR2 as YYNGEE. The ends lost 3 bases at V and 6 bases at J; junction bases unmatched: 10. The CDR3 sequence is 17 residues long. CDR3 in amino acids: CASSGLLAGAGAGELFF. CDR3 nucleotide sequence: TGTGCCAGCAGCGGGCTACTAGCGGGAGCTGGAGCCGGGGAGCTGTTTTTT.

Regarding this clone: The junction departs from germline at one end; a sequencing error may be responsible. The J gene is TRBJ2-2, the V gene TRBV7-7, with 8 bases lining up with TRBD2. Germline CDR1 and CDR2: SSHAT and FNYEAQ (reference sequence). The CDR3 is 18 amino acids. Here the CDR3 DNA reads TGTGCTAGCAGTGAAACCCCCCCCAGCGGGAGTTTATCCGGGGAGCTGTTTTTT. This encodes CASSETPPSGSLSGELFF.

The DNA for the CDR3 is TGTGCCAGTAGGGTTGACAGGTACTCTGGAAACACCATATATTTT. Its protein product is CASRVDRYSGNTIYF. The chain combines TRBV19 with TRBJ1-3, with D perhaps matching TRBD1 (6 bases). Trimming pared 6 bases from V and 0 bases from J, leaving 12 bases between. The CDR3 runs to 15 residues. Germline V gene sequence: CDR1 LNHDA, CDR2 SQIVND (reference sequence).

The chain recombines TRBV7-2 with TRBJ1-1, with 8 bases fitting TRBD1. CDR1 and CDR2 (germline): SGHTA, FQGNSA. CDR3 length equals 14 residues. The V gene end was trimmed by 4 bases and the J gene end by 3 bases; junction bases not matched to a gene: 4. The CDR3: CASSSTQGDTEAFF. In DNA, the CDR3 is TGTGCCAGCAGCTCTACACAGGGGGACACTGAAGCTTTCTTT.

The chain carries TRBV19 and TRBJ2-6; 11 bases align to TRBD1. Germline CDR1 and CDR2: LNHDA and SQIVND (reference sequence). V gave up 8 bases and J gave up 2 bases; unmatched junction bases: 11. This CDR3 contains 18 residues. The CDR3 nucleotides are TGTGCCAGTCAAAAGGGACAGGGGGGATGGGCTGGGGCCAACGTCCTGACTTTC. Its translation is CASQKGQGGWAGANVLTF.

The J gene is TRBJ1-2, the V gene TRBV7-2; the D gene is possibly TRBD1 (6 bases). The CDR3 is 15 residues long. The V gene's germline CDR1 is SGHTA and CDR2 FQGNSA. The V and J ends lost 6 bases and 5 bases respectively, with 19 bases between them. CDR3 loop: CASSRTGLGIYGYTF. In nucleotides, the CDR3 is TGTGCCAGCAGTCGTACAGGGCTTGGAATATATGGCTACACCTTC.

The chain uses TRBV4-3 and TRBJ2-2, with D tentatively TRBD1 (5 bases). The CDR3 loop spans 17 amino acids. Trimming took 3 bases from V and 3 from J, leaving 17 bases between them. The germline V gene encodes CDR1 LGHNA and CDR2 YSLEER. The CDR3 coding sequence is TGCGCCAGCAGCCAGGGCCTGGGGCGGAGCTACACCGGGGAGCTGTTTTTT. Protein: CASSQGLGRSYTGELFF.

The chain links TRBV27 to TRBJ2-3; 7 nucleotides align to TRBD2. The V gene end was trimmed by 5 bases and the J gene end by 6 bases; junction bases not matched to a gene: 8. Germline V gives CDR1 MNHEY, CDR2 SMNVEV (reference sequence). This CDR3 is 14 amino acids long. CDR3 protein: CASSMWEGLDTQYF. CDR3 DNA sequence: TGTGCCAGCAGTATGTGGGAGGGCCTGGATACGCAGTATTTT.

The chain uses TRBV3-1 (or the pseudogene TRBV3-2) and TRBJ1-5; D gene unclear. The CDR3 totals 15 residues. Trimming removed 0 bases from V and 4 bases from J, with 10 bases in between. Germline CDR1 LGHDT, CDR2 YNNKEL (reference sequence). The CDR3: CASSQDWLGNQPQHF. CDR3 DNA: TGTGCCAGCAGCCAAGATTGGCTCGGGAATCAGCCCCAGCATTTT.

The gene calls are TRBV19 and TRBJ2-7; D is possibly TRBD1 (6 bases). The V and J ends lost 10 bases and 0 bases respectively, with 13 bases between them. The CDR3 totals 13 residues. Germline assignment: CDR1 LNHDA and CDR2 SQIVND (reference sequence). The CDR3 nucleotides are TGTGCCACCGCAACAGGGTACTCCTACGAGCAGTACTTC. The encoded protein is CATATGYSYEQYF.

The chain combines TRBV10-3 with TRBJ1-2; tentatively, D is TRBD1 (5 bases). V dropped 0 bases and J dropped 4 bases, with 9 bases sitting between them. The CDR3 sequence is 14 residues long. Germline V gives CDR1 ENHRY, CDR2 SYGVKD. CDR3 nucleotide sequence: TGTGCCATCAGTGAGTCGGAGGGGACCTATGGCTACACCTTC. It specifies CAISESEGTYGYTF.

The chain couples TRBV13 to TRBJ2-5; 9 bases line up with TRBD2. J was trimmed by 5 bases and V by 6 bases; bases with no gene match: 7. Germline V gene lookup returns CDR1 PRHDT and CDR2 FYEKMQ (reference sequence). CDR3 size: 14 residues. CDR3 in amino acids: CASRNPGTSETQYF. For the CDR3, the DNA is TGTGCCAGCAGAAATCCCGGGACTAGCGAGACCCAGTACTTC.

The CDR3 loop is CASRAGGGNEQFF. In DNA, the CDR3 is TGTGCCAGCAGAGCGGGAGGGGGTAATGAGCAGTTCTTC. The chain recombines TRBV6-5 with TRBJ2-1; 10 positions match TRBD2. In germline, CDR1 is MNHEY, CDR2 SVGAGI. With 6 bases clipped from V and 7 bases from J, the junction kept 3 bases outside the gene matches. CDR3 length equals 13 residues.

The V gene is TRBV5-1, the J gene TRBJ2-5; 10 positions match TRBD1. The junction had 6 bases not matched to a gene; V was cut back by 0 bases and J by 4 bases. Germline loops: CDR1 SGHRS, CDR2 YFSETQ. The length of the CDR3 is 16 residues. DNA for the CDR3: TGCGCCAGCAGCTTGGGGGTGACAGGGGGCTCAGAGACCCAGTACTTC. Its protein is CASSLGVTGGSETQYF.

The gene calls are TRBV28 and TRBJ2-3, with a possible D match to TRBD1 (6 bases). The CDR3 sequence is 15 residues long. Trimming shortened V by 2 bases and J by 4 bases, and 13 bases separated the two germline ends. The germline gives CDR1 MDHEN, CDR2 SYDVKM. CDR3: CASSLIGGRADTQYF. In DNA form, the CDR3 reads TGTGCCAGCAGTTTAATAGGGGGTAGGGCAGATACGCAGTATTTT.

The V call is TRBV6-5, the J call TRBJ2-7; the match to TRBD2 covers 12 bases. CDR3 length equals 14 residues. The V gene's germline CDR1 is MNHEY and CDR2 SVGAGI. J gave up 4 bases and V 10 bases, and 8 bases lay outside the gene matches. CDR3 DNA sequence: TGTGCCACCCAAACGACTAGCGGGAGATACGAGCAGTACTTC. Translated, it gives CATQTTSGRYEQYF.

The chain employs TRBV18 and TRBJ2-3; TRBD2 matches 14 bases. The CDR3 extends over 15 amino acids. V was clipped by 2 bases and J by 11 bases; unmatched bases: 6. CDR1 is KGHSH, CDR2 LQKENI, per germline. The CDR3: CASSPEGLAGEGQYF. The CDR3 region has the DNA TGTGCCAGCTCACCAGAGGGACTAGCGGGAGAGGGGCAGTATTTT.

The rearrangement joins TRBV7-2 to TRBJ2-2; D is perhaps TRBD2 (5 bases). Deletions cut 7 bases from V and 8 bases from J, with 14 bases between. The CDR3 spans 13 residues. Germline CDR1 is SGHTA and CDR2 is FQGNSA. CDR3 in amino acids: CASTRDFGGELFF. In nucleotides, the CDR3 is TGTGCCAGCACCCGGGATTTTGGAGGGGAGCTGTTTTTT.

V gene TRBV19 combines with J gene TRBJ2-7; 8 bases are shared with TRBD1. Germline V CDR1 and CDR2: LNHDA, SQIVND (reference sequence). The CDR3 runs 15 residues. After removal of 5 bases from V and 0 bases from J, the junction contained 6 bases not matched to a gene. Here the CDR3 reads CASSLGQASSYEQYF. In DNA form, the CDR3 reads TGTGCCAGTAGTTTGGGACAGGCGAGCTCCTACGAGCAGTACTTC.

This sequence joins TRBV12-5 and TRBJ2-5; weak D call: TRBD2 (5 bases). The CDR3 is made up of 13 amino acids. Trimming left V 2 bases short and J 6 bases short, with 10 bases between. Germline CDR1 LGHNT, CDR2 FRNRAP. This CDR3 is CASGLTGLKTQYF. The CDR3 DNA reads TGTGCTAGTGGTTTGACGGGGTTGAAGACCCAGTACTTC.

The chain recombines TRBV5-1 with TRBJ2-7; possible D gene TRBD1, 6 bases. There are 14 residues in the CDR3. The germline CDR1 and CDR2 sequences are SGHRS and YFSETQ. Trimming took off 6 bases at V and 2 bases at J, with 15 bases between the two ends. CDR3 sequence reads: CASTPAGVTYEQYF. Written as DNA, the CDR3 is TGCGCCAGCACCCCGGCAGGGGTGACCTACGAGCAGTACTTC.

This clone was picked up a small number of times. The rearrangement links TRBV19 to TRBJ1-5; 10 bases agree with TRBD1. The CDR3 has 18 amino acids. Germline values: CDR1 LNHDA, CDR2 SQIVND (reference sequence). The trim removed 1 base at V and 9 bases at J, leaving 15 bases unmatched. CDR3 DNA sequence: TGTGCCAGTAGTATAGGTTCTCCGGGACAGGGGTCGAGTAGGCCCCAGCATTTT. Translating gives CASSIGSPGQGSSRPQHF.

V and J are TRBV6-5 and TRBJ2-7; D might be TRBD1 (6 bases). Deletions cut 6 bases from V and 1 base from J, with 13 bases between. This CDR3 contains 14 residues. Looked up from germline, CDR1 is MNHEY and CDR2 is SVGAGI. Here the CDR3 reads CASSAGTRSYEQYF. DNA of the CDR3: TGTGCCAGCAGCGCCGGGACAAGGTCCTACGAGCAGTACTTC.

This rearrangement joins TRBV7-6 to TRBJ2-5; 10 bases agree with TRBD1. Looked up from germline, CDR1 is SGHVS and CDR2 is FNYEAQ. V lost 4 bases to trimming and J lost 3 bases; unmatched junction nucleotides: 2. The length of the CDR3 is 14 residues. The CDR3 DNA reads as TGTGCCAGCAGCTCCGGACAGGGGGAAGAGACCCAGTACTTC. Its translation: CASSSGQGEETQYF. The full variable domain, rest sourced from reference TRBV7-6 and TRBJ2-5, is GAGVSQSPRYKVTKRGQDVALRCDPISGHVSLYWYRQALGQGPEFLTYFNYEAQQDKSGLPNDRFSAERPEGSISTLTIQRTEQRDSAMYRCASSSGQGEETQYFGPGTRLLVL.

The gene calls are TRBV5-1 and TRBJ1-5, with 7 bases fitting TRBD1. Germline V gene lookup returns CDR1 SGHRS and CDR2 YFSETQ. The CDR3 loop spans 15 amino acids. With 0 bases clipped from V and 6 bases from J, the junction kept 6 bases outside the gene matches. The CDR3 reads CASSLGGQSVQPQHF. In DNA form, the CDR3 reads TGCGCCAGCAGCTTGGGGGGACAGTCGGTTCAGCCCCAGCATTTT.

The chain carries TRBV5-4 and TRBJ2-1; 13 nucleotides align to TRBD2. In germline, CDR1 is SGHNT, CDR2 YYREEE (reference sequence). The V gene end was trimmed by 4 bases and the J gene end by 0 bases; junction bases not matched to a gene: 1. The CDR3 has 16 residues. Here the CDR3 DNA reads TGTGCCAGCAGCAGGACTAGCGGGAGCTCCTACAATGAGCAGTTCTTC. Translating gives CASSRTSGSSYNEQFF.